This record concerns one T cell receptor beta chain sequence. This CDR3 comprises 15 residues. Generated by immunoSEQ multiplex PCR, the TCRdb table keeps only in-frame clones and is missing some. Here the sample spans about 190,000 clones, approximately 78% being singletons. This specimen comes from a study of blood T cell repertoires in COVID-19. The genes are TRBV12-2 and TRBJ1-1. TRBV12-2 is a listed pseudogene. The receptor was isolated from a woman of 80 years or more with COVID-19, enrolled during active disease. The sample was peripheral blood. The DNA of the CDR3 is TGTGCAAGTCGGAGGGGGGAGGGGACGAACACTGAAGCTTTCTTT. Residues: CASRRGEGTNTEAFF.